Detailed here is one T cell receptor beta chain. These data originate in a study of technical replicates of blood from several donors. Profiled with immunoSEQ multiplex PCR; TCRdb holds only in-frame clones, not every one. The sample has about 85,000 clones, 90% to 95% seen once. CDR1 and CDR2 from the germline V gene are LNHDA and SQIVND (reference sequence). V trimming: 7 bases; J trimming: 2 bases; junction bases outside the gene matches: 13. The CDR3 spans 16 residues. The chain couples TRBV19 to TRBJ1-2, with 7 bases matching TRBD1. Input material: T cells isolated from PBMCs. The TCR comes from a human donor in good health. This CDR3 is CASTDSPGRGNYGYTF. CDR3 nucleotide sequence: TGTGCCAGTACCGACAGCCCCGGCAGGGGGAACTATGGCTACACCTTC.